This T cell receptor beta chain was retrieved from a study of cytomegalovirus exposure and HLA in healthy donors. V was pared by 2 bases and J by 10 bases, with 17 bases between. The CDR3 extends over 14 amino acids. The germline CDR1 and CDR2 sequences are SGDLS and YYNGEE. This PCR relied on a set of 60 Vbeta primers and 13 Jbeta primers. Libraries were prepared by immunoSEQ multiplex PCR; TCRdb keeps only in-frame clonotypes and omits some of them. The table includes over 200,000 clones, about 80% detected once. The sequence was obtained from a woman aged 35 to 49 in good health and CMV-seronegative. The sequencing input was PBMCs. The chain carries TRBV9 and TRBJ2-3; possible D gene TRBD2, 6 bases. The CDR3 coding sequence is TGTGCCAGCAGCGTGGGTGGCGGCGGGGTTTCGCAGTATTTT. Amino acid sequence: CASSVGGGGVSQYF.